This TCR beta chain was identified during a study of shared clonotypes between healthy human individuals (dated by TCRdb to the early 2020s). For context, the study as a whole: The cohort included a few men and a couple of women between 18 and 49 years of age. To estimate repertoire size and how much clonotypes are shared between individuals, the study performed deep sequencing of blood TCR repertoires from roughly five healthy adults. Different laboratories and diverse techniques were used to prepare libraries and sequence TCR repertoires, to increase sequencing depth and limit assay-specific biases. For each donor, CD4 naive and CD4 memory were each given three plates, CD8 naive was given two plates, and CD8 memory was given one plate. Per donor, leukapheresis produced somewhere between about 0.94 and 8.9 billion PBMCs. Overall study outcomes, separate from this receptor: Across four donors, around 5% of naive CD4, 3% to 3.5% of naive CD8, 2.3% of memory CD4, and approximately 0.4% of memory CD8 clonotypes were shared. Even with the large sequencing depth, rarefaction of the sorted-subset datasets indicated that sequencing was incomplete. Sampling was restricted to blood, and TCR repertoires in tissues likely differ from the TCR repertoires found in blood. Pairwise subsampling indicated that sequencing depth was expected to affect the degree of clonotype sharing among donors. Clonotypes shared by all four sorted-subset donors showed higher generation probabilities than non-shared clonotypes. Because the study included only a small number of donors, the genetic and exposure-history diversity represented was limited. Estimated clonotype richness was generally larger for naive than for memory subsets.

TCR CDR3 regions were amplified from genomic DNA by multiplex PCR using the deep immunoSEQ assay. Extracted genomic DNA from each cell subset was spread evenly across all wells of several immunoSEQ 96-well plates, with each plate serving as a replicate. For sorted subsets, about 0.2 ug genomic DNA, equal to 30,000 to 35,000 T cell genomes, was loaded into each replicate PCR. The purified libraries were quantified using a Qubit 3.0 fluorometer, sized with a Bioanalyzer 2100, and then quantified again using the KAPA Library Quantification kit. Every immunoSEQ 96-well plate was sequenced on a separate single-read 150-cycle Illumina NextSeq 550 flow cell. Per the source publication's procedure: The immunoSEQ output contained only junctional sequences without quality scores, so filtering could not match that applied to full-length reads. Sequences were annotated with PyIR, a Python wrapper for IgBLAST v1.9, and V/J genes and CDR3 were assigned using IMGT germline references. Reads with weak V/J assignments (E-value above 1e-6), missing CDR3, stop codons, out-of-frame junctions, or ambiguous translated residues were removed. V3J clonotypes were defined as sequences sharing the same inferred V gene, J gene, and CDR3 amino acid sequence. Percentage overlap between repertoires was calculated by dividing the number of shared unique clonotypes by the size of the smaller repertoire. Three approaches were used to assess repertoire richness: RTK rarefaction, the Chao1 estimator, and Recon v2.1 estimates of unobserved clonotypes. Generation probabilities were computed with OLGA for all TCRbeta clonotypes obtained by the gDNA method from several donors. This is the immuneACCESS table as TCRdb keeps it, with only in-frame sequences that have V and J called. A part of the clones is gone; compared with another copy, unresolved V genes explain less than half, and the rest is unexplained. V, J and clone size reflect that table, while D and trimming were determined from the DNA. In this sample the table shows about 2.2 million clones, approximately 94% of which occur a single time. The ten largest clones add up to roughly 1.7% of the sample.

V is cut by 6 bases and J by 2 bases, and the space between the germline ends is 9 bases. Via the germline V gene, CDR1 is SNHLY and CDR2 FYNNEI. Including cysteine and phenylalanine, the CDR3 has 13 amino acids. Only CDR3 DNA is held: 39 bases, read in frame from base 1. For the CD8 naive samples, CD45RO-negative cells were positively selected for CCR7, yielding a CD45RA+CCR7+ population from which TemRA cells were excluded. The donors were healthy, HIV-negative adults who had no recently reported acute infections or vaccinations. All donors were Caucasian adults living in Nashville, Tennessee, USA. Blood was obtained by leukapheresis, after which PBMCs were separated by Ficoll-Histopaque density gradient centrifugation and cryopreserved in liquid nitrogen vapor phase. Purity and quantity of every magnetically sorted T cell population were checked by analytical flow cytometry. Each sorted fraction had its genomic DNA isolated and then quantified by UV absorbance on a Nanodrop 2000c.

A note on this clone: Its antigen is currently not known. Base qualities were left out, and no much larger clone turns up one base away.

The TCR comes from a man aged 18 to 30 in good health. Some clones in this sample may be carry-over from other donors' samples. Recombination joined TRBV2 with TRBJ2-3; a confident D gene designation cannot be given. Material: naive CD8+ T cells from PBMCs. The sample's cell subset or site label is to be understood as: CD45RA+CCR7+. The CDR3 corresponds to CASSAQNTDTQYF. The nucleotide sequence is given as TGTGCCAGCAGCGCTCAGAACACAGATACGCAGTATTTT.